A selection of T cell receptor beta chains follows, all from one sample in a study of technical replicates of blood from a handful of donors. This table comes from immunoSEQ multiplex PCR, and its TCRdb copy is limited to in-frame clones, with some not included. The repertoire holds 70,000 to 90,000 clones, with around nine tenths as singletons. The sample taken for sequencing was T cells isolated from PBMCs. These TCRs come from a human donor in good health. Both conserved end residues are trimmed from each CDR3.

TRBV4-1 | ASSQFVLVRDPAGNTGELF
TRBV2 | AVKTKAGDTQY
TRBV25-1 | ASRAGDYGYT
TRBV25-1 | ASSGEAQGGKLF
TRBV7-9 | ASSLTGLAGEETQY
TRBV5-1 | ASSLDTGGGPEAF
TRBV7-6 | ASSSDRGSSEQY
TRBV10-2 | ASSVGGFTEAF
TRBV27 | ASRRQGTAGELF
TRBV5-1 | ASSFASGNSNEQF
TRBV15 | ATSSWGQGPTEAF
TRBV11-2 | ASSLGAIQY
TRBV2 | ASTGLRSSGANVLT
TRBV2 | ASSPAGVWAF